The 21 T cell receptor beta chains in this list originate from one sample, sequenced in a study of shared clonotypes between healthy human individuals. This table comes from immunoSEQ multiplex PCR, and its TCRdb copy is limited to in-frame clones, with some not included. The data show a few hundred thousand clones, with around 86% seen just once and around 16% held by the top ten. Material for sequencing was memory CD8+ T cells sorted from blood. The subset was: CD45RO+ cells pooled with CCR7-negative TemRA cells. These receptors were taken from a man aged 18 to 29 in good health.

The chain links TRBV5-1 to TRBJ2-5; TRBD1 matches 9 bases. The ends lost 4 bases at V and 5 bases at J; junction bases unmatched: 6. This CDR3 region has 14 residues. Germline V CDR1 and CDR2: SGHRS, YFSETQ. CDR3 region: CASSPGQGLETQYF. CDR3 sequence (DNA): TGCGCCAGCAGCCCGGGACAGGGTTTGGAGACCCAGTACTTC.

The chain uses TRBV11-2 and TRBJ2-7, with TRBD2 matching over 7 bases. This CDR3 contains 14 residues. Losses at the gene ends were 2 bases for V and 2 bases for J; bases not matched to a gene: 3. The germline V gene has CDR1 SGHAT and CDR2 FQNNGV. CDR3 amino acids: CASSLLSGTYEQYF. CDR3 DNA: TGTGCCAGCAGCTTACTAAGCGGGACCTACGAGCAGTACTTC.

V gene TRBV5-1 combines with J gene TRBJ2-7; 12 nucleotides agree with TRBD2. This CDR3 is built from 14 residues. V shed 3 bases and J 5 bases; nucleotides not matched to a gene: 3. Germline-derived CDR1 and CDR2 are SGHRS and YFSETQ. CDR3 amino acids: CASSSPSGGDEQYF. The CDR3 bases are TGCGCCAGCAGCTCGCCTAGCGGGGGGGACGAGCAGTACTTC.

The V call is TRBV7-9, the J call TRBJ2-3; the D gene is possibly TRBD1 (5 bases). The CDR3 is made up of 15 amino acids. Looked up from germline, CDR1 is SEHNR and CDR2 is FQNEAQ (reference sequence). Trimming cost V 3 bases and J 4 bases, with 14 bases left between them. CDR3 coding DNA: TGTGCCAGCAGCTTGGGGCAGGCGGTCGCAGATACGCAGTATTTT. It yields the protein CASSLGQAVADTQYF.

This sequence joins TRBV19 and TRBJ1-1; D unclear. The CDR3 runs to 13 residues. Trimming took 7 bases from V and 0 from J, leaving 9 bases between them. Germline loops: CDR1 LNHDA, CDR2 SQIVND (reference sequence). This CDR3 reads CASMGNMNTEAFF. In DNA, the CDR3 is TGTGCCAGTATGGGGAACATGAACACTGAAGCTTTCTTT.

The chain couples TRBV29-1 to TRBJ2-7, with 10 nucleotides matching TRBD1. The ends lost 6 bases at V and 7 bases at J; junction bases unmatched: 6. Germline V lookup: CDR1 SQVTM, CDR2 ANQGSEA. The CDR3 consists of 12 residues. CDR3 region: CSVDRGLGEQYF. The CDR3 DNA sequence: TGCAGCGTCGACAGGGGGCTGGGTGAGCAGTACTTC.

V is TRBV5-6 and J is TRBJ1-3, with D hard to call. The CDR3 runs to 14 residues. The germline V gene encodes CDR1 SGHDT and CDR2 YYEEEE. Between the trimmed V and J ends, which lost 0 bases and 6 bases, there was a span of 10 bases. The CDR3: CASSLGTLLNTIYF. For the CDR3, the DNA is TGTGCCAGCAGCTTGGGGACGCTCTTAAACACCATATATTTT.

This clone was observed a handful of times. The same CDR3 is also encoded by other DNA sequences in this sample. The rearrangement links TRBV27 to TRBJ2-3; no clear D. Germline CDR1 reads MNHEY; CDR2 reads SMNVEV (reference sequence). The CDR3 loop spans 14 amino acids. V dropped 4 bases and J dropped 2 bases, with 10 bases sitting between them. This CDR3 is CASSSSGSTDTQYF. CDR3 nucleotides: TGTGCCAGCAGTTCCTCTGGCTCCACAGATACGCAGTATTTT.

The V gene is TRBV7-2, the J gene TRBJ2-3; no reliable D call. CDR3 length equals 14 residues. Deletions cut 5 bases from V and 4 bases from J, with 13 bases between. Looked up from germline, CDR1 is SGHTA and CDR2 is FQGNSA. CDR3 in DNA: TGTGCCAGCAGCCCGTCTCGCGGTGCAGATACGCAGTATTTT. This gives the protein CASSPSRGADTQYF.

The CDR3 region is CSVEDQTNGGDTQYF. The CDR3 nucleotides read TGCAGCGTTGAAGATCAGACAAACGGTGGAGATACGCAGTATTTT. V and J are TRBV29-1 and TRBJ2-3; no clear D. Trimming stripped 0 bases from V and 5 bases from J, with 15 bases between. The CDR3 loop spans 15 amino acids. The germline CDR1 and CDR2 sequences are SQVTM and ANQGSEA.

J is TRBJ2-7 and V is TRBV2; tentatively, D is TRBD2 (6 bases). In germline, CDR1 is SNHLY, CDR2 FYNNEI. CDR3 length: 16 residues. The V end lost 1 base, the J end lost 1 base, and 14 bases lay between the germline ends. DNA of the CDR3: TGTGCCAGCAGTGAAGAATTGGTTGGAGGGTCCTACGAGCAGTACTTC. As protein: CASSEELVGGSYEQYF.

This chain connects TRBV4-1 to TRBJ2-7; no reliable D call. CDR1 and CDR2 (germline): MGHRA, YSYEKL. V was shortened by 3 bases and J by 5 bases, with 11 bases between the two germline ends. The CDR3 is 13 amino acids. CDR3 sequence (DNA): TGCGCCAGCAGCCACCCTCACAGCGACGAGCAGTACTTC. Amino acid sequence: CASSHPHSDEQYF.

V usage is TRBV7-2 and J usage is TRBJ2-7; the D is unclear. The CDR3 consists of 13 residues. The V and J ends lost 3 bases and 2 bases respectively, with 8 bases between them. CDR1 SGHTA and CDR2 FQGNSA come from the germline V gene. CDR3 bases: TGTGCCAGCAGCTTTGAATTCACCTACGAGCAGTACTTC. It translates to CASSFEFTYEQYF.

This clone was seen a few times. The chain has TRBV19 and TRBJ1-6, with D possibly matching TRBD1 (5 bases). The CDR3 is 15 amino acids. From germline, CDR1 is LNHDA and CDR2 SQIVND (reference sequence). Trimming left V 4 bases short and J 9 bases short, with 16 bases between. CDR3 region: CASSKSGTGVSPLHF. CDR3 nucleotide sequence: TGTGCCAGTAGTAAATCCGGGACGGGTGTTTCACCCCTCCACTTT.

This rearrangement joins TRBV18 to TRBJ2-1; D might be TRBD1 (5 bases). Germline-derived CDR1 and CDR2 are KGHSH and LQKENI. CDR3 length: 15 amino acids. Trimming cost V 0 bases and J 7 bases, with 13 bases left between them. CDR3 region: CASSPPRPKGNEQFF. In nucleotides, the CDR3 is TGTGCCAGCTCACCACCGAGACCCAAGGGGAATGAGCAGTTCTTC.

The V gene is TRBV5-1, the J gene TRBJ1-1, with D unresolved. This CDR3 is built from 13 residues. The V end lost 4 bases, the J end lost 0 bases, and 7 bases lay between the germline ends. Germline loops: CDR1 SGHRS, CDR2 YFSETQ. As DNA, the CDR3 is TGCGCCAGCAGCATGAAGATGAACACTGAAGCTTTCTTT. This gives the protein CASSMKMNTEAFF. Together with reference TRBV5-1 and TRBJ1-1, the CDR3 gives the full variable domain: KAGVTQTPRYLIKTRGQQVTLSCSPISGHRSVSWYQQTPGQGLQFLFEYFSETQRNKGNFPGRFSGRQFSNSRSEMNVSTLELGDSALYLCASSMKMNTEAFFGQGTRLTVV.

CDR3 protein: CASSLTGPEEKLFF. CDR3 DNA: TGCGCCAGCAGCCTCACCGGGCCTGAGGAAAAACTGTTTTTT. This rearrangement joins TRBV5-1 to TRBJ1-4; D is ambiguous. CDR1 and CDR2 (germline): SGHRS, YFSETQ. V was shortened by 4 bases and J by 8 bases, with 15 bases between the two germline ends. This CDR3 has 14 amino acids.

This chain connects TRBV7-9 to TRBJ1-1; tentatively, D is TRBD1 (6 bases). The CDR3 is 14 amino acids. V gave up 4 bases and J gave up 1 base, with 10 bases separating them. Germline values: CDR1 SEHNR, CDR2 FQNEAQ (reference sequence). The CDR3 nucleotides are TGTGCCAGCAGCTCCTGGACAGAGAACACTGAAGCTTTCTTT. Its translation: CASSSWTENTEAFF.

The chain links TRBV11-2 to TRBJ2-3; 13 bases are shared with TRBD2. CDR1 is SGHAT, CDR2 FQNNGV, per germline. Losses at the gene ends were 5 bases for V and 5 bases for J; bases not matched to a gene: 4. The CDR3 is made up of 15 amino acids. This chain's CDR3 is CASSGLAGVVDTQYF. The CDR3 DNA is TGTGCCAGCAGCGGACTAGCGGGAGTGGTAGATACGCAGTATTTT.

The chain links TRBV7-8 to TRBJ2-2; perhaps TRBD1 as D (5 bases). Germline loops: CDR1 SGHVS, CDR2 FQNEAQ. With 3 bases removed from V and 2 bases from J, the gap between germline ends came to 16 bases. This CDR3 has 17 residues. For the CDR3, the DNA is TGTGCCAGCAGCTTTCCAGGGATCTCGCCCAACACCGGGGAGCTGTTTTTT. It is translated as CASSFPGISPNTGELFF.

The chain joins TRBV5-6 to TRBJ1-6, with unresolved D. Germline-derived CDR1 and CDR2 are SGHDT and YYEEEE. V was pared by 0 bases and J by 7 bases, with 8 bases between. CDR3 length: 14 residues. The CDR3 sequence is CASSLVVGNSPLHF. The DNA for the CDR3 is TGTGCCAGCAGCTTGGTCGTAGGGAATTCACCCCTCCACTTT.